The TCR beta chain under discussion was sequenced for a study of shared clonotypes between healthy human individuals. On the study more broadly: Per donor, CD8 memory used one plate, CD8 naive used two, CD4 memory used three and CD4 naive used three. Broader study findings: Several donors held roughly 5% of naive CD4 clonotypes in common. Sampling included only blood; tissue repertoires likely differ.

Data came from immunoSEQ multiplex PCR; TCRdb stores just in-frame clones and leaves some out. Of 2 million to 2.5 million clones in the sample, 92% were seen once. This clone has just one count. Its antigen remains unknown. Sequencing was performed on naive CD4+ T cells from PBMCs. Regarding subset: CD45RA+ positively selected. This TCR derives from a man aged 18 to 30 in good health. Some clones in this sample may be carry-over from other donors' samples.

CDR3 residues: CASSRTGSAEAFF. The CDR3 coding sequence is TGTGCCAGCAGCAGAACAGGGAGCGCTGAAGCTTTCTTT. V gene TRBV6-4 combines with J gene TRBJ1-1; a weak D match, TRBD1 (6 bases). This CDR3 spans 13 amino acids. V lost 6 bases to trimming and J lost 6 bases, with 14 bases between them. Looked up from germline, CDR1 is MRHNA and CDR2 is SNTAGT.